This T cell receptor (beta chain) stems from a study of T cells in Graves' hyperthyroidism and ophthalmopathy. Concerning this clonotype: Its antigen is unidentified.

Blood from later-ophthalmopathy patients was taken at first hyperthyroidism diagnosis. Using around 10 ml of fresh peripheral blood, PBMCs were prepared. The investigators amplified TCR beta CDR3 regions from RNA transcripts. HTBI primers were employed in a first-round RT-PCR of the TCR CDR3. TCRdb analysed the multiplex PCR reads with MiXCR anew, one entry per CDR3 protein. The sample gives around 700,000 distinct CDR3 sequences, roughly 20% of which show up once; about a sixth is in the top ten. Findings of the study overall: Separation of ophthalmopathy from stable hyperthyroidism was achieved by a 13 V-J model. The model's output predicted ophthalmopathy at a median of roughly 6.9 months prior to onset.

What was sequenced was blood. This sequence was found in a woman aged 50 to 65 with Graves' hyperthyroidism that later progressed to Graves' ophthalmopathy.

The CDR3 DNA sequence: TGCAGTGCTACCCTGGGGGCTAATTCCTACAATGAGCAGTTCTTC. This encodes CSATLGANSYNEQFF. This chain links TRBV20-1 with TRBJ2-1; TRBD1 might be the D (6 bases). This CDR3 is 15 amino acids long. Trimming removed 4 bases from V and 1 base from J, with 14 bases in between. Germline V lookup: CDR1 DFQATT, CDR2 SNEGSKA (reference sequence).